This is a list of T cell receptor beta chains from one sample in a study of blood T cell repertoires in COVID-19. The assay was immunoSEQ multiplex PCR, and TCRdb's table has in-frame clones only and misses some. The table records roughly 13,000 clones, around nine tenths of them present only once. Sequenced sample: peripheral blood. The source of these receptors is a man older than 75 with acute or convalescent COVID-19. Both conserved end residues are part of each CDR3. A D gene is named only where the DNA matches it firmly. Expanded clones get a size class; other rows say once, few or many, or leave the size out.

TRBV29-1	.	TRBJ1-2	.	CSVAPLWSGDGYTF	TGCAGCGTTGCCCCGTTATGGTCGGGGGACGGCTACACCTTC
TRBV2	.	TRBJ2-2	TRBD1	CASNRRQGTANTGELFF	TGTGCCAGCAACCGACGACAGGGAACCGCGAACACCGGGGAGCTGTTTTTT
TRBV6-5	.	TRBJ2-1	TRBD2	CASGLSSGFWDEQFF	TGTGCCAGCGGCCTCTCTAGCGGGTTTTGGGATGAGCAGTTCTTC
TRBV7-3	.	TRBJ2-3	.	CASSSRGGSTDTQYF	TGTGCCAGCAGCTCCCGTGGCGGGAGCACAGATACGCAGTATTTT
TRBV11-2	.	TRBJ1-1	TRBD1	CASSLNDRGHGDTEAFF	TGTGCCAGCAGCTTAAATGATAGGGGGCACGGGGACACTGAAGCTTTCTTT
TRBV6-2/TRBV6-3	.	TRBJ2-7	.	CASSQGGAPAGEQYF	TGTGCCAGCAGCCAAGGGGGAGCGCCCGCGGGCGAGCAGTACTTC
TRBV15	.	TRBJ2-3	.	CATSREVRKDTQYF	TGTGCCACCAGCAGAGAAGTCAGGAAAGATACGCAGTATTTT
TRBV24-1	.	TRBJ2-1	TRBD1	CATSGSQTGLSYNEQFF	TGTGCCACCAGTGGCTCCCAGACAGGGCTCTCCTACAATGAGCAGTTCTTC
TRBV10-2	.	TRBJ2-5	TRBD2	CASRSQREGNPQYF	TGCGCCAGCAGGAGCCAGCGGGAGGGAAATCCCCAGTACTTC
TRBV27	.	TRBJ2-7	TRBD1	CASSSEDRGFYEQYF	TGTGCCAGCAGTTCCGAGGACAGGGGATTTTACGAGCAGTACTTC
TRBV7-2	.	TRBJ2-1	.	CASSLRGGAGNNEQFF	TGTGCCAGCAGCTTGCGGGGCGGGGCGGGAAACAATGAGCAGTTCTTC
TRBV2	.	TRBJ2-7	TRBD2	CASKAGDYEQYF	TGTGCCAGCAAAGCGGGGGACTACGAGCAGTACTTC
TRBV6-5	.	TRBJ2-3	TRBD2	CASSYSMAGGQNTQYF	TGTGCCAGCAGTTACTCGATGGCGGGGGGGCAAAATACGCAGTATTTT
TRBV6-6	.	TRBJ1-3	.	CASSYSTDTSGNTIYF	TGTGCCAGCAGTTACTCCACAGACACCTCTGGAAACACCATATATTTT
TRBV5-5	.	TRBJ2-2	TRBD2	CASSMGLAGGNTGELFF	TGTGCCAGCAGCATGGGACTAGCGGGGGGGAACACCGGGGAGCTGTTTTTT
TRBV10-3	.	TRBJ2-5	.	CASGGGNGETQYF	TGTGCCTCCGGTGGGGGGAACGGGGAGACCCAGTACTTC
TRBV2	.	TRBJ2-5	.	CASSTNGGETQYF	TGTGCCAGCAGTACAAACGGGGGTGAGACCCAGTACTTC
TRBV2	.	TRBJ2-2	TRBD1	CASSDLGTENTGELFF	TGTGCCAGCAGTGACCTAGGGACAGAAAACACCGGGGAGCTGTTTTTT
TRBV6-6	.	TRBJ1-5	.	CASSTGNQPQHF	TGTGCCAGCAGTACGGGGAATCAGCCCCAGCATTTT
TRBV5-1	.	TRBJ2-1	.	CASSFETGPPYNEQFF	TGCGCCAGCAGCTTCGAAACAGGGCCACCCTACAATGAGCAGTTCTTC
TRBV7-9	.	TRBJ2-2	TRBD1	CASSFGQGGGELFF	TGTGCCAGCAGCTTCGGACAGGGGGGCGGGGAGCTGTTTTTT
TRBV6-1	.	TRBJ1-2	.	CASSERNYGYTF	TGTGCCAGCAGTGAGAGGAACTATGGCTACACCTTC
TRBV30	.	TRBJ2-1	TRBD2	CACLFSSGSFGSYNEQFF	TGTGCCTGCCTTTTCTCTAGCGGGTCTTTTGGGTCCTACAATGAGCAGTTCTTC
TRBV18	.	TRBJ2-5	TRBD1	CASSPRKTGGETQYF	TGTGCCAGCTCACCACGGAAGACAGGGGGCGAGACCCAGTACTTC
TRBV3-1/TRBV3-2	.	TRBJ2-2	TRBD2	CASSQFTAGSNTGELFF	TGTGCCAGCAGCCAATTTACAGCGGGGTCGAACACCGGGGAGCTGTTTTTT
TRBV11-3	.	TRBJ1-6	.	CASSSAGSSYNSPLHF	TGTGCCAGCAGCTCCGCCGGGAGCTCCTATAATTCACCCCTCCACTTT
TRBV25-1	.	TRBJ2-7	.	CASSAEGDEQYF	TGTGCCAGCAGTGCCGAGGGGGATGAGCAGTACTTC
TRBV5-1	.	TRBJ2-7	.	CASSSAVRGPYEQYF	TGCGCCAGCAGTTCTGCGGTGCGAGGGCCCTACGAGCAGTACTTC
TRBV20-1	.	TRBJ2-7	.	CSASEGLSNYEQYF	TGCAGTGCTAGTGAGGGACTCTCAAACTACGAGCAGTACTTC
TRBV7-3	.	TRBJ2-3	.	CASSPNTGTDTQYF	TGTGCCAGCAGCCCGAACACAGGCACAGATACGCAGTATTTT
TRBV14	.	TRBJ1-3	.	CASRRQGGNTIYF	TGTGCCAGCAGGCGGCAGGGCGGAAACACCATATATTTT
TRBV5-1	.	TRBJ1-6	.	CASSFPNSPLHF	TGCGCCAGCAGCTTCCCGAATTCACCCCTCCACTTT
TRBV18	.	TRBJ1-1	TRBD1	CASSLTGPNTEAFF	TGTGCCAGCTCACTGACAGGGCCGAACACTGAAGCTTTCTTT
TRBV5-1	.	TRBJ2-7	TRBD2	CASSLQAGEKQYF	TGCGCCAGCAGCTTGCAAGCGGGGGAAAAGCAGTACTTC
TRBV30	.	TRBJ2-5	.	CAWIGLSQETQYF	TGTGCCTGGATTGGACTATCCCAAGAGACCCAGTACTTC
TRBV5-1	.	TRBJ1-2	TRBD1	CASRATGVLVGYTF	TGCGCCAGCAGGGCTACAGGGGTTTTAGTTGGCTACACCTTC
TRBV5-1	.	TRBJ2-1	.	CASSLVQASSYNEQFF	TGCGCCAGCAGCTTGGTTCAAGCGAGCTCCTACAATGAGCAGTTCTTC
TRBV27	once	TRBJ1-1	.	CASSLSPRHPNTEAFF	TGTGCCAGCAGTTTATCGCCGAGGCACCCAAACACTGAAGCTTTCTTT
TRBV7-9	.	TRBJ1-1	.	CASSPNFGNTEAFF	TGTGCCAGCAGCCCCAACTTTGGGAACACTGAAGCTTTCTTT
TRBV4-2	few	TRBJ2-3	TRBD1	CASSQEGQVTDTQYF	TGTGCCAGCAGCCAAGAAGGACAGGTCACAGATACGCAGTATTTT
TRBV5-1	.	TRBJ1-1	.	CASSGGGQTEAFF	TGCGCCAGCAGCGGAGGAGGACAGACTGAAGCTTTCTTT
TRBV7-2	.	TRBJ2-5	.	CASSLLAGEETQYF	TGTGCCAGCAGCTTACTAGCTGGGGAAGAGACCCAGTACTTC
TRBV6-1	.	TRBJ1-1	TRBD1	CASSEMGQAEGTEAFF	TGTGCCAGCAGCGAAATGGGACAGGCCGAGGGCACTGAAGCTTTCTTT
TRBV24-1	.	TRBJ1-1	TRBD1	CATSESGTGWGAFF	TGTGCCACCAGTGAATCCGGGACAGGTTGGGGGGCTTTCTTT
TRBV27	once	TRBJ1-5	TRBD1	CASGRTGGNQPQHF	TGTGCCAGCGGGAGGACAGGGGGGAATCAGCCCCAGCATTTT
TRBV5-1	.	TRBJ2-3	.	CASSLREPDTQYF	TGCGCCAGCAGCCTTCGGGAACCAGATACGCAGTATTTT
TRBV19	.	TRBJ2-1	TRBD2	CASSILTSGRGNEQFF	TGTGCCAGTAGTATCCTCACTAGCGGGAGAGGGAATGAGCAGTTCTTC
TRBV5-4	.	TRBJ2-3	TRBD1	CASSLQSLQGNTQYF	TGTGCCAGCAGCTTGCAGAGCCTACAGGGGAATACGCAGTATTTT
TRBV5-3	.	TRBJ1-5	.	CARSLWHRGHF	TGTGCCAGAAGCTTGTGGCACCGCGGACATTTT
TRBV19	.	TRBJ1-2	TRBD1	CASTTGTGYGYTF	TGTGCCAGCACGACAGGGACAGGCTATGGCTACACCTTC